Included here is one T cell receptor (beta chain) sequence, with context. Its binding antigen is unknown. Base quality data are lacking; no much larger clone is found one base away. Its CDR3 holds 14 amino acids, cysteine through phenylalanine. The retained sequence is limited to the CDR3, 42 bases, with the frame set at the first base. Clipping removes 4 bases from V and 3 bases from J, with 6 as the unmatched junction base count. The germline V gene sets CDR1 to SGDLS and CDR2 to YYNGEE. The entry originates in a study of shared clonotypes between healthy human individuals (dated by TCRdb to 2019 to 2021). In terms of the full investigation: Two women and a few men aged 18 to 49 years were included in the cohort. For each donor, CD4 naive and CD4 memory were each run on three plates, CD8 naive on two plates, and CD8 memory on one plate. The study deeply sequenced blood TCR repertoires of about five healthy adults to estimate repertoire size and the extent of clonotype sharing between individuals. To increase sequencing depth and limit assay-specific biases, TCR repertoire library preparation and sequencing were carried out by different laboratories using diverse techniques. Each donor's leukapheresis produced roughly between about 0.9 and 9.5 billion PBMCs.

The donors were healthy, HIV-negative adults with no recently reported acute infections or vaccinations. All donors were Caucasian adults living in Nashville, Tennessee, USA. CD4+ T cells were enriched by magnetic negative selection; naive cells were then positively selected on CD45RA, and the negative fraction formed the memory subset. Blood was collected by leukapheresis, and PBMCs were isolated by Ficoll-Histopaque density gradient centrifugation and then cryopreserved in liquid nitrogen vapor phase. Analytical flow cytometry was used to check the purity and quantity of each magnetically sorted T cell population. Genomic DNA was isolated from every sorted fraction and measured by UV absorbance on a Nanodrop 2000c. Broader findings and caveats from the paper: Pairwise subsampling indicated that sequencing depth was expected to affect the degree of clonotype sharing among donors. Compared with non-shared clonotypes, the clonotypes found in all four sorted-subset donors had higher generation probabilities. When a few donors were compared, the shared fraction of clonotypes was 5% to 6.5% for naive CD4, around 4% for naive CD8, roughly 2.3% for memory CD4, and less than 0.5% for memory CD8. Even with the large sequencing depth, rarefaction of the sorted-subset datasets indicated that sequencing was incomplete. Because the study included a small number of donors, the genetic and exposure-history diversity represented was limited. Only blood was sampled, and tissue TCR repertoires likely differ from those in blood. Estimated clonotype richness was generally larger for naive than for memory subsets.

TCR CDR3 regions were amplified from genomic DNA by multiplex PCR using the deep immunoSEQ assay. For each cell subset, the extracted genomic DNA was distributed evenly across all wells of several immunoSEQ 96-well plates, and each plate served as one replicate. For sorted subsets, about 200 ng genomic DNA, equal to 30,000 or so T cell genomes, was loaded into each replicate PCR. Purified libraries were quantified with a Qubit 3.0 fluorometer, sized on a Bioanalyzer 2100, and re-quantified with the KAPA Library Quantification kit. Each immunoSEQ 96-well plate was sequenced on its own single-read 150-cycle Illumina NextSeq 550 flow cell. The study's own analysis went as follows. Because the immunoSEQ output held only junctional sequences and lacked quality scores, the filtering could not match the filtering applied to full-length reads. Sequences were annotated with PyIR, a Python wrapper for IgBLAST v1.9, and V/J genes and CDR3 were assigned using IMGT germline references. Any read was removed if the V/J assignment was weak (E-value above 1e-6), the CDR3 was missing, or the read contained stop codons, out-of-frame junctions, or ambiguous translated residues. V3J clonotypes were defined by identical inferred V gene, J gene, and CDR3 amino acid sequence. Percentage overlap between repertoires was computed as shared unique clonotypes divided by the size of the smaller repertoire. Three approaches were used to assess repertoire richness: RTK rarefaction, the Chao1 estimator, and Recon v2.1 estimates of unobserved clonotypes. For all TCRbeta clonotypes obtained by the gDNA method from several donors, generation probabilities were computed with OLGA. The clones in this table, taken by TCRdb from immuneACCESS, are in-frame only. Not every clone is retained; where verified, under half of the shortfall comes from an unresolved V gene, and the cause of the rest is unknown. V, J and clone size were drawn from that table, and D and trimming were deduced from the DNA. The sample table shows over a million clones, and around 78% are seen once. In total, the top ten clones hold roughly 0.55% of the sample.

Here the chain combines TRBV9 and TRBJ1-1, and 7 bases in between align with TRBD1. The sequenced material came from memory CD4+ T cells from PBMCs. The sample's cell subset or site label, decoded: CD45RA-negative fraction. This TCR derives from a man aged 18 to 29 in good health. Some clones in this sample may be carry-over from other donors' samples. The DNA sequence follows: TGTGCCAGCAGCCGCAGGGGGGCGGACACTGAAGCTTTCTTT. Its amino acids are CASSRRGADTEAFF.